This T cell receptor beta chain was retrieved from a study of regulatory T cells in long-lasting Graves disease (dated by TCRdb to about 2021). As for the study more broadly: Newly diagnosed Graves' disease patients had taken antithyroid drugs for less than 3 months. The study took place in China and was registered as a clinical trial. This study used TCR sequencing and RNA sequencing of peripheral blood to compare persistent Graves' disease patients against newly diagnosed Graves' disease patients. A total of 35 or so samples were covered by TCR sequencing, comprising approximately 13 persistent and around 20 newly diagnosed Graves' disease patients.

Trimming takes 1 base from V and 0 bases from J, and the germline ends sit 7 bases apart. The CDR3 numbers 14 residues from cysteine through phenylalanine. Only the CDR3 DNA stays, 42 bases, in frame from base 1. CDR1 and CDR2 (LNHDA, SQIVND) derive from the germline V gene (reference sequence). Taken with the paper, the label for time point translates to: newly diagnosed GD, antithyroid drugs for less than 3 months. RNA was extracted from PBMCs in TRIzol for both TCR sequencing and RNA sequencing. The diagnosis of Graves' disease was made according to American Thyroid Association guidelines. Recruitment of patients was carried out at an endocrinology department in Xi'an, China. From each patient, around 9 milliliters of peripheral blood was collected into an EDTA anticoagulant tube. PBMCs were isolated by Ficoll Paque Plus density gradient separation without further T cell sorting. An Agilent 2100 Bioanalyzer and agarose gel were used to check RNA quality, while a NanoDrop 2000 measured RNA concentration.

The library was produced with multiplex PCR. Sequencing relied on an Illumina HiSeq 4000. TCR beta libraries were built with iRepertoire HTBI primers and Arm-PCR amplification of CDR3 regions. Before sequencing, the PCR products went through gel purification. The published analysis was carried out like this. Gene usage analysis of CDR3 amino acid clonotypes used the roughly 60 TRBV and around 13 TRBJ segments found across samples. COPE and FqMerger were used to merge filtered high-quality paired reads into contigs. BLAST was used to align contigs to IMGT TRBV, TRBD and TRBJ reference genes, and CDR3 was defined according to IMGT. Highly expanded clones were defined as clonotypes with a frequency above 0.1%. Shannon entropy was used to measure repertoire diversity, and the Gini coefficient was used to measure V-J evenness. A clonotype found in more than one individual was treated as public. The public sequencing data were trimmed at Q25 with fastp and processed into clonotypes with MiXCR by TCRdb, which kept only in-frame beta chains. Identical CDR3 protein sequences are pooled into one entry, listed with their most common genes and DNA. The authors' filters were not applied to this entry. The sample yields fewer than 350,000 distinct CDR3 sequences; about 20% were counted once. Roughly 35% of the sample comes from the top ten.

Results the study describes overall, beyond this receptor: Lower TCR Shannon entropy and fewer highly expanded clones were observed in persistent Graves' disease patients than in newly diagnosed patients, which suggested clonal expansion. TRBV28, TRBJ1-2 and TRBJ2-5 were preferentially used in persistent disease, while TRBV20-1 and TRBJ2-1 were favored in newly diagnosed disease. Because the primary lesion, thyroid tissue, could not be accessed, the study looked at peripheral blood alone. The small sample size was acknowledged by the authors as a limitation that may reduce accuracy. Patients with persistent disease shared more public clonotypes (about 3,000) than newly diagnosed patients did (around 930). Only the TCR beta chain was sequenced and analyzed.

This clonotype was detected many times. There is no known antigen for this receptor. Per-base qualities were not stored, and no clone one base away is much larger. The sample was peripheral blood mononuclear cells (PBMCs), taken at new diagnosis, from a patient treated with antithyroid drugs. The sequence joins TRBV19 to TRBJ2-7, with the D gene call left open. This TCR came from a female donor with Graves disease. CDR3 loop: CASSIVASSYEQYF. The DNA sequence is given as TGTGCCAGTAGTATAGTAGCCAGCTCCTACGAGCAGTACTTC. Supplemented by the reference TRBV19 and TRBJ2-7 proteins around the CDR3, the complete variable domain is DGGITQSPKYLFRKEGQNVTLSCEQNLNHDAMYWYRQDPGQGLRLIYYSQIVNDFQKGDIAEGYSVSREKKESFPLTVTSAQKNPTAFYLCASSIVASSYEQYFGPGTRLTVT.